The next 24 T cell receptor beta chains were all read from a single sample in a study of PD-1 blockade in classical Hodgkin lymphoma. The time point denotes: cycle 4 day 1 (C4D1), after less than 7 weeks of nivolumab. Brentuximab vedotin exposure varied among the patients, all of whom had relapsed after autologous stem cell transplantation. The data were produced by immunoSEQ multiplex PCR, yet TCRdb's version contains in-frame clones alone and is incomplete. The sample lists some 95,000 clones; 90% were seen once. The input for sequencing was peripheral blood mononuclear cells (PBMCs), taken before the fourth cycle of nivolumab. Receptors were obtained from a human donor with classical Hodgkin lymphoma.

The chain couples TRBV5-6 to TRBJ1-2, with 7 bases fitting TRBD1. CDR1 is SGHDT and CDR2 is YYEEEE in the germline V gene. Losses at the gene ends were 2 bases for V and 10 bases for J; bases not matched to a gene: 8. The CDR3 spans 13 residues. The CDR3 sequence is CASSFRDSRPYTF. In DNA, the CDR3 is TGTGCCAGCAGCTTTAGGGACAGCCGACCCTACACCTTC. The full variable domain, in which reference TRBV5-6 and TRBJ1-2 provide the parts outside the CDR3, is DAGVTQSPTHLIKTRGQQVTLRCSPKSGHDTVSWYQQALGQGPQFIFQYYEEEERQRGNFPDRFSGHQFPNYSSELNVNALLLGDSALYLCASSFRDSRPYTFGSGTRLTVV.

This sequence joins TRBV15 and TRBJ2-5; no definite D call. Trimming stripped 0 bases from V and 1 base from J, with 9 bases between. CDR3 length: 15 residues. Germline V gives CDR1 LNHNV, CDR2 YYDKDF (reference sequence). The DNA for the CDR3 is TGTGCCACCAGCAGAGATTGGGCAGTCCAAGAGACCCAGTACTTC. Translation: CATSRDWAVQETQYF.

The chain joins TRBV4-3 to TRBJ1-1, with 10 bases identical to TRBD1. The germline gives CDR1 LGHNA, CDR2 YSLEER. The V segment lost 4 bases and the J segment 11 bases; nucleotides outside the gene matches: 10. This CDR3 has 14 residues. The CDR3 here is CASSPSGTGVRAFF. CDR3 DNA sequence: TGCGCCAGCAGCCCCTCGGGGACAGGGGTAAGGGCTTTCTTT.

CDR3 protein: CASRSESRGPNTGELFF. The CDR3 DNA follows: TGTGCCAGCCGATCCGAATCGAGGGGACCGAACACCGGGGAGCTGTTTTTT. The V and J genes are TRBV5-4 and TRBJ2-2; D possibly uses TRBD1 or TRBD2 (5 bases each). V dropped 7 bases and J dropped 0 bases, with 19 bases sitting between them. The V gene's germline CDR1 is SGHNT and CDR2 YYREEE (reference sequence). This CDR3 has 17 residues.

V gene TRBV6-1 combines with J gene TRBJ1-5, with a weak D call TRBD1 (5 bases). The CDR3 is 14 residues long. Germline CDR1 MNHNS, CDR2 SASEGT. The V and J ends lost 6 bases and 3 bases respectively, with 12 bases between them. The CDR3 protein is CASRGGDHNQPQHF. The CDR3 DNA is TGTGCCAGCAGAGGTGGGGACCACAATCAGCCCCAGCATTTT.

The chain joins TRBV27 to TRBJ2-3; D uncertain. Germline values: CDR1 MNHEY, CDR2 SMNVEV (reference sequence). The V end lost 2 bases, the J end lost 2 bases, and 11 bases lay between the germline ends. CDR3 length equals 15 residues. The CDR3 sequence is CASSLPPGSTDTQYF. The CDR3 coding sequence is TGTGCCAGCAGTTTACCCCCCGGTTCCACAGATACGCAGTATTTT.

V gene TRBV28 combines with J gene TRBJ1-1; D is ambiguous. This CDR3 contains 15 residues. Germline V gene data show CDR1 as MDHEN and CDR2 as SYDVKM. The ends were cut back, 6 bases at V and 0 bases at J, with 14 bases in the middle. The CDR3 reads CASSVMTTLNTEAFF. The DNA of the CDR3 is TGTGCCAGCAGCGTAATGACAACCTTGAACACTGAAGCTTTCTTT.

The sample holds one count of this clone. The chain links TRBV18 to TRBJ1-3; TRBD1 matches 10 bases. CDR3 length: 15 amino acids. Germline loops: CDR1 KGHSH, CDR2 LQKENI. After removal of 5 bases from V and 2 bases from J, the junction contained 3 bases not matched to a gene. The CDR3 spells CASSSGQGTGNTIYF. The DNA for the CDR3 is TGTGCCAGCTCATCGGGACAGGGGACTGGAAACACCATATATTTT.

The chain uses TRBV9 and TRBJ2-5; possibly TRBD1 or TRBD2 for D (5 bases each). CDR1 SGDLS and CDR2 YYNGEE come from the germline V gene. The CDR3 length is 14 residues. The V gene lost 2 bases and the J gene lost 9 bases, with 17 bases spanning the gap. Written as DNA, the CDR3 is TGTGCCAGCAGCGTCTCGCGCGGGCAAGGGGCCCAGTACTTC. As protein: CASSVSRGQGAQYF.

This rearrangement joins TRBV2 to TRBJ2-5; D is unclear. This CDR3 has 11 residues. Trimming took off 8 bases at V and 2 bases at J, with 6 bases between the two ends. Looked up from germline, CDR1 is SNHLY and CDR2 is FYNNEI. The CDR3 DNA reads as TGTGCCAGCGAAATTCAAGAGACCCAGTACTTC. Its protein product is CASEIQETQYF.

This clone appeared a few times. This chain links TRBV12-5 with TRBJ1-5; a weak D match, TRBD1 (5 bases). This CDR3 is built from 13 residues. Deletions cut 7 bases from V and 1 base from J, with 8 bases between. Germline CDR1 and CDR2: LGHNT and FRNRAP. The CDR3 loop reads CASAWDSNQPQHF. The CDR3 nucleotides read TGTGCTAGTGCCTGGGACAGCAATCAGCCCCAGCATTTT.

This chain connects TRBV30 to TRBJ1-2, with 8 bases matching TRBD1. CDR1 is GTSNPN and CDR2 is SVGIG in the germline V gene (reference sequence). There are 14 residues in the CDR3. The J segment lost 4 bases and the V segment lost 1 base, leaving 5 bases of the junction unmatched. The CDR3 DNA sequence: TGTGCCTGGAGTGGGGGACAGGTCTTCTATGGCTACACCTTC. Protein sequence: CAWSGGQVFYGYTF. Filled out from reference TRBV30 and TRBJ1-2, the complete variable domain reads SQTIHQWPATLVQPVGSPLSLECTVEGTSNPNLYWYRQAAGRGLQLLFYSVGIGQISSEVPQNLSASRPQDRQFILSSKKLLLSDSGFYLCAWSGGQVFYGYTFGSGTRLTVV.

J is TRBJ1-2 and V is TRBV27; 7 nucleotides align to TRBD1. This CDR3 has 13 amino acids. The trim removed 6 bases at V and 7 bases at J, leaving 8 bases unmatched. Germline CDR1 is MNHEY and CDR2 is SMNVEV (reference sequence). DNA of the CDR3: TGTGCCAGCAGCCGAAATGACAGGGCTGGCTACACCTTC. Amino acids: CASSRNDRAGYTF.

V gene TRBV29-1 combines with J gene TRBJ1-1; 11 bases are shared with TRBD1. V trimming: 4 bases; J trimming: 8 bases; junction bases outside the gene matches: 6. The CDR3 spans 13 residues. Looked up from germline, CDR1 is SQVTM and CDR2 is ANQGSEA. The CDR3 DNA reads TGCAGCGTTGGTGGGACAGGGGGTTTGGAAGCTTTCTTT. This gives the protein CSVGGTGGLEAFF. The full variable domain, its missing parts supplied by reference TRBV29-1 and TRBJ1-1, is SAVISQKPSRDICQRGTSLTIQCQVDSQVTMMFWYRQQPGQSLTLIATANQGSEATYESGFVIDKFPISRPNLTFSTLTVSNMSPEDSSIYLCSVGGTGGLEAFFGQGTRLTVV.

The chain has TRBV9 and TRBJ1-6; D unclear. The CDR3 totals 13 residues. V gave up 0 bases and J gave up 9 bases, with 7 bases separating them. From germline, CDR1 is SGDLS and CDR2 YYNGEE. The CDR3 reads CASSVEGRSPLHF. CDR3 nucleotide sequence: TGTGCCAGCAGCGTAGAGGGCCGTTCACCCCTCCACTTT.

The chain links TRBV11-2 to TRBJ1-4; D perhaps matches TRBD1 (5 bases). The V gene's germline CDR1 is SGHAT and CDR2 FQNNGV. V was pared by 0 bases and J by 9 bases, with 11 bases between. This CDR3 is built from 14 residues. The CDR3 loop is CASSLETPGQKLFF. The CDR3 nucleotides read TGTGCCAGCAGCTTAGAAACCCCGGGACAAAAACTGTTTTTT.

The V gene is TRBV29-1, the J gene TRBJ2-3; 10 bases fit TRBD2. Per the germline V gene, CDR1 is SQVTM and CDR2 is ANQGSEA. This CDR3 is 13 amino acids long. Trimming at V came to 4 bases and at J to 5 bases, leaving 3 bases not matched to a gene. For the CDR3, the DNA is TGCAGCGTTGTCTTAGCGGGGGGAGATACGCAGTATTTT. This gives the protein CSVVLAGGDTQYF.

This chain links TRBV28 with TRBJ1-6; no definite D call. V lost 8 bases to trimming and J lost 7 bases, with 3 bases between them. The CDR3 is 10 amino acids. Per the germline V gene, CDR1 is MDHEN and CDR2 is SYDVKM. This CDR3 is CASGNSPLHF. CDR3 bases: TGTGCCAGCGGAAATTCACCCCTCCACTTT.

V gene TRBV11-2 combines with J gene TRBJ2-5, with 8 bases fitting TRBD2. The V segment lost 0 bases and the J segment 5 bases; nucleotides outside the gene matches: 11. The germline gives CDR1 SGHAT, CDR2 FQNNGV. The CDR3 totals 17 residues. This CDR3 reads CASSLDLRRGGRETQYF. The CDR3 nucleotides are TGTGCCAGCAGCTTAGATCTGCGACGGGGGGGCCGGGAGACCCAGTACTTC.

This sequence joins TRBV4-2 and TRBJ1-1; the D is unclear. Trimming cost V 0 bases and J 8 bases, with 16 bases left between them. The CDR3 extends over 15 amino acids. From germline, CDR1 is LGHNA and CDR2 YNFKEQ. CDR3 nucleotide sequence: TGTGCCAGCAGCCAAGAGGTTTTGGCAGGTATCGAAGCTTTCTTT. It codes for CASSQEVLAGIEAFF.

Only one count was recorded for this clone. The V gene is TRBV2, the J gene TRBJ1-1, with 8 positions matching TRBD1. Germline V gene lookup returns CDR1 SNHLY and CDR2 FYNNEI. J was trimmed by 10 bases and V by 5 bases; bases with no gene match: 12. This CDR3 comprises 14 residues. The CDR3 sequence is CASSSTGGWALAFF. As DNA, the CDR3 is TGTGCCAGCAGTTCAACAGGGGGTTGGGCGTTAGCTTTCTTT.

The rearrangement links TRBV18 to TRBJ2-7; the match to TRBD2 covers 7 bases. J was trimmed by 5 bases and V by 6 bases; bases with no gene match: 10. The germline V gene has CDR1 KGHSH and CDR2 LQKENI. There are 14 residues in the CDR3. The CDR3 protein is CASSTGGLPHEQYF. In DNA, the CDR3 is TGTGCCAGCTCGACCGGGGGGTTACCCCACGAGCAGTACTTC.

This clone has a handful of counts. The V and J genes are TRBV7-9 and TRBJ1-6, with TRBD1 identical over 7 bases. Germline values: CDR1 SEHNR, CDR2 FQNEAQ (reference sequence). Trimming removed 4 bases from V and 7 bases from J; junction bases left unmatched: 13. This CDR3 comprises 17 residues. CDR3 region: CASSSPTGPIGNSPLHF. The CDR3 bases are TGTGCCAGCAGCTCGCCGACAGGGCCTATCGGGAATTCACCCCTCCACTTT.

The chain employs TRBV7-8 and TRBJ2-6, with 11 bases that match TRBD2. With 8 bases clipped from V and 2 bases from J, the junction kept 5 bases outside the gene matches. Germline loops: CDR1 SGHVS, CDR2 FQNEAQ. There are 16 residues in the CDR3. The CDR3 nucleotides are TGTGCCAGCCGGTTTAGCGGGGGGGCTGGGGCCAACGTCCTGACTTTC. Its protein is CASRFSGGAGANVLTF.